This T cell receptor (beta chain) was recovered during a study of blood T cell repertoires in COVID-19. Background on the study: Sites in the United States, Italy and Spain provided acute and convalescent COVID-19 samples.

CDR1 and CDR2 from the germline V gene are GTSNPN and SVGIG (reference sequence). CDR3 length: 15 amino acids. Trimming at V came to 2 bases and at J to 2 bases, leaving 5 bases not matched to a gene. Patients from Seattle were sampled longitudinally, starting during active infection. This table comes from immunoSEQ multiplex PCR, and its TCRdb copy is limited to in-frame clones, with some not included. The data contain some 500,000 clones, roughly nine tenths of them singletons. Material for sequencing was peripheral blood. The TCR comes from a woman between 50 and 59 years old with COVID-19, enrolled during active disease. The V gene is TRBV30, the J gene TRBJ2-2, with TRBD1 identical over 7 bases. DNA for the CDR3: TGTGCCTGGAGTAGGGGGCCATCAAACACCGGGGAGCTGTTTTTT. Translating it yields CAWSRGPSNTGELFF.